This TCR beta chain was observed in a study of T cells after somatic rescue of genetic block (dated by TCRdb to the early 2020s). Notes on the research overall: The study assessed how robust, over the long term, a T-cell system was when the system had developed through somatic rescue of a genetic block in T-cell development.

Regarding this clone: Its antigen target is currently unknown. No much larger clone is present one base from it, and per-base qualities are unavailable.

Spanning cysteine to phenylalanine, the CDR3 consists of 17 amino acids. Here the CDR3 DNA is all that survives: 51 bases in frame from base 1. At the junction V is shortened by 3 bases and J by 0 bases, with 14 bases in between. CDR1 is given as SEHNR and CDR2 as FQNEAQ, both from the germline V gene (reference sequence). Library preparation employed the immunoSEQ multiplex PCR assay. Not all clones reach the TCRdb copy of this immuneACCESS table, which keeps in-frame sequences only. Checked studies attribute under half of the gap to unresolved V genes and leave the rest unexplained. This sample has roughly 14,000 clones in its table, and under 75% of those were observed once. The leading ten clones occupy over 12% of the sample.

The clonotype originates from a boy under 18. Sequenced material: peripheral blood mononuclear cells (PBMCs). The chain joins TRBV7-9 to TRBJ2-2; the D call is tentative, TRBD1 or TRBD2, as each matches 7 bases. The DNA sequence is as follows: TGTGCCAGCAGCTTCTCAGGGGGGGTCACGAACACCGGGGAGCTGTTTTTT. Its protein product is CASSFSGGVTNTGELFF. Extended through the reference TRBV7-9 and TRBJ2-2 proteins, this CDR3 yields the full variable domain: DTGVSQNPRHKITKRGQNVTFRCDPISEHNRLYWYRQTLGQGPEFLTYFQNEAQLEKSRLLSDRFSAERPKGSFSTLEIQRTEQGDSAMYLCASSFSGGVTNTGELFFGEGSRLTVL.